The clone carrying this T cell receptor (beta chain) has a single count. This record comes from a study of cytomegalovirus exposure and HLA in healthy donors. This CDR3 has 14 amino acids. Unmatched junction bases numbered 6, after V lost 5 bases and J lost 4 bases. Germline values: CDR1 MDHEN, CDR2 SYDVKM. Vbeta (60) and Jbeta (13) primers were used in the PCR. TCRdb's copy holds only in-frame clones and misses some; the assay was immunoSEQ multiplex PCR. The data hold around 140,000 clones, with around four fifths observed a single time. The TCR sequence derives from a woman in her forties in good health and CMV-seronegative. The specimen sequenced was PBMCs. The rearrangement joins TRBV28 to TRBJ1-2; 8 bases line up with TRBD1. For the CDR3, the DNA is TGTGCCAGCAGTCCGGGACAGGATTTCTATGGCTACACCTTC. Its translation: CASSPGQDFYGYTF.